This TCR beta chain was recovered during a study of cytomegalovirus exposure and HLA in healthy donors listed by TCRdb under 2017. About the investigation overall: According to an earlier analysis of a few hundred of the donors, some 180 million T cells yielded 117 million unique TCR beta sequences and 276 Gb of sequence data. An early release that covered roughly 600 HLA-typed donors contained 250 to 350 gigabases of sequencing data and around 80 million unique TCR sequences. Among the approximately 400 genotyped donors, roughly 80% belonged to the genetic ancestry cluster associated with self-reported Caucasian donors. The study aimed to test whether signatures of past pathogen exposure could be identified by cataloging public T cell receptors. Using immunosequencing, the study profiled T cell repertoires from some 670 subjects and related those repertoires to cytomegalovirus serostatus. Along with the roughly 710-subject first cohort, a separate validation cohort of over a hundred different subjects was used. To predict cytomegalovirus infection status, the study combined high-throughput TCR immunosequencing, statistical association of individual TCRs with disease status, and machine learning. A later analysis re-analyzed previously published TCR beta repertoires from 500 to 700 donors and added high-resolution HLA genotyping to study TCR occurrence patterns. Rather than using new phenotypic data, the later analysis identified candidate immune exposures from TCR beta sequences and from how often those sequences occurred across donors. In an earlier analysis of roughly 540 of the donors, high-throughput TCR beta sequencing was used to judge whether each TCR beta V gene segment behaved as functional or pseudogenic. Alongside the repertoire data, information on donor age, sex, ethnicity and CMV serostatus was compiled. A later genetic analysis took genome-wide SNP genotypes for about 65% of the 666 donors and used that subset as a discovery cohort. Every discovery cohort repertoire had been produced on one sequencing platform. HLA typing included class I and class II loci at four-digit resolution. The number of donors typed differed by locus, with roughly 629-640 for A, B, C, DRB1 and DQB1, roughly 520 for DQA1, 600 to 610 for DPA1, and 450 to 480 for DPB1. Five DR-DQ haplotypes were treated as single units for association and clustering because of strong linkage in the cohort. On average, 235,054 unique TCR beta nucleotide sequences were sequenced per donor among 398 genotyped donors of the cohort, with roughly a sixth of those sequences being non-productive.

The research as a whole found: A further reported finding was that TCR beta sequences accurately predicted the HLA-A and HLA-B alleles for most subjects in the first cohort. According to a later genetic analysis, donors in an Asian-associated ancestry cluster had fewer N-insertions in productive TCRs than the approximately 650-donor mean. Three of the identified cytomegalovirus-associated TCR beta chains were confirmed in vitro to be specific for cytomegalovirus antigens. Compared with equally common non-associated chains, HLA-associated TCR beta chains in a later analysis were more clonally expanded and had lower generation probabilities. For the cohort, immune exposure information was limited to CMV serostatus. Broadly in line with IMGT annotations, most TCR beta V segments showed up in productive rearrangements about 87% or about 30% of the time in an earlier analysis of several hundred of the donors. A cluster of highly shared sequence variants was judged likely to be a technical artifact of the sequencing pipeline. A total of fewer than 200 TCR beta chains were listed by the study as associated with cytomegalovirus. A later analysis found that most CMV-associated TCR beta chains appeared HLA-restricted, with HLA associations seemingly driven largely by CMV exposure. Some IMGT-functional V segments, including TRBV6-2 and TRBV6-3, could not be told apart with the 87-base-pair reads, so those segments were excluded. Roughly uniform sequencing depth across donors was assumed in presence/absence analyses, although this assumption may not hold. While some public TCRs were present in many individuals, most TCR sequences turned up only very rarely across donors. Linkage disequilibrium might explain the correlated functional status among segregating V segments, but an unknown experimental factor could not be excluded. Because HLA typing was missing for some donors at each locus, association tests included only the typed subset. In both the original and validation cohorts, the classifier was reported to diagnose cytomegalovirus status with high specificity and sensitivity. In a later analysis, the rate of TCR association differed among HLA loci, with DRB1 alleles having the most associated TCRs and HLA-C alleles having the fewest. An association between a missense DCLRE1C variant and V-gene and J-gene trimming of TCR beta chains was found in a later genetic analysis and replicated in an independent cohort. The authors suggested that the approach could potentially be generalized to other disease states and immunological phenotypes. In this cohort, only TCR beta chains were sequenced, and detectable features were limited by the absence of alpha or paired-chain data. In a later analysis, more than 15,000 TCR beta sequences were associated with specific HLA alleles at a false discovery rate of 0.05. According to a later analysis, parvovirus B19, influenza, CMV and Epstein-Barr virus appeared linked to several top co-occurrence clusters. The earlier analysis of about 600 of the donors excluded around 17 rarely observed V segments, including chromosome 9 orphons, because counts were too low. When HLA alleles, especially DR and DQ, strongly co-occurred, attributing TCR associations to individual alleles was difficult.

V sheds 5 bases and J sheds 4 bases, leaving 8 bases between their ends. Counted from cysteine to phenylalanine, this CDR3 has 13 amino acids. The only DNA kept is the CDR3, 39 bases in frame from the first base. CDR1 and CDR2, looked up from the germline V gene, are SGHTA and FQGNSA. Libraries were made using the immunoSEQ multiplex PCR assay. For the multiplex PCR, a mixture combining 60 forward primers for TCR Vbeta segments and 13 reverse primers for TCR Jbeta segments was used. A multiplex PCR assay on genomic DNA amplified the CDR3 region of rearranged TCR beta genes. Amplified TCR beta libraries were sequenced as 87-base-pair reads on the Illumina HiSeq System. The authors' analysis ran thus. In a later analysis, roughly 80 million unique TCR beta chains were counted across the 500 to 850 repertoires, and approximately 11 million of these chains were shared by at least two donors. To remove PCR and sequencing errors, raw reads were error-corrected and collapsed into unique sequences using a nearest-neighbor algorithm that merged closely related sequences. CDR3 sequences were aligned to IMGT reference sequences to assign V, D and J gene segments. For a sequence to be retained, a match of at least six nucleotides was required to both a V gene segment and a J gene segment. Rearrangements were classified as productive when the CDR3 lacked stop codons and remained in frame with V and J, and all other rearrangements were classified as non-productive. Following IMGT convention, CDR3 was defined as the stretch from the second conserved V-encoded cysteine to the conserved J-encoded phenylalanine. The earlier analysis of about 620 of the donors excluded sequences that lacked an unambiguous match to a single V gene segment. In an earlier analysis of 587 of the donors, V segments were called functional above 56.7% productive rearrangements and were called segregating when the between-donor standard deviation exceeded 5%. To diagnose cytomegalovirus status from the catalog of TCR beta chain sequences, a statistical classification framework was built. In a later analysis, TCR nucleotide sequences were compared against IMGT/GENE-DB human TR gene sequences so that V and J genes could be assigned. The TCRdist pipeline was used in a later analysis to assign CDR3 sequences and most-parsimonious VDJ recombination scenarios. In a later analysis, each TCR beta chain was defined by its CDR3 amino acid sequence together with its V-gene family, and reads lacking a unique V-gene family were excluded. As a way to deal with suspected cross-contamination and a sequencing artifact, a later analysis dropped 500 to 700 nucleotide sequences that were highly shared and had low generation probability. A later analysis calculated a clonal expansion index for each public chain from normalized within-repertoire ranks of inferred template counts. A later analysis computed generation probabilities with a VDJ recombination model fitted to out-of-frame rearrangements, and checked the results against IGoR. Hypergeometric tests were used in a later analysis to score TCR-TCR, TCR-HLA and TCR-CMV co-occurrence, with a repertoire-size bias correction applied to the TCR pairs. To estimate false discovery rates, a later analysis permuted the HLA or CMV assignments 20 times. A later analysis grouped co-occurring TCRs with DBSCAN, adding TCRdist sequence similarity when clustering within HLA-allele-positive subsets. Repertoires with fewer than 30,000 or more than 120,000 public chains, plus five repertoires with anomalous nucleotide sharing, were excluded from co-occurrence clustering. TCRdb obtained this table from immuneACCESS and retained in-frame rearrangements with V and J assigned. These tables miss some clones; where compared with another copy, unresolved V genes account for less than half of the shortfall, and the remainder is unexplained. V and J calls and clone size are given by that table; D and trimming were obtained from the DNA. The sample table records about 100,000 clones; 70% to 85% of these occur just once. Roughly 1.2% of the sample goes to the ten largest clones.

A remark on this clone: It lacks a known antigen. Base qualities are not provided; no much larger clone lies one nucleotide away.

In total, about 650 healthy bone marrow donors made up the cohort. All cohort members were sampled while nominally healthy, although unrecorded immune exposures were likely present. The donor tested CMV seronegative and was one of the 352 seronegative cohort members. Every donor gave a peripheral blood sample, and the peripheral blood mononuclear cells from that sample were used for TCR beta sequencing. Genomic DNA extraction from the blood cell samples was performed with the Qiagen DNeasy Blood Extraction Kit. The sequenced sample was PBMCs. This chain is built from TRBV7-2 and TRBJ1-4, with the D gene uncertain. The source of this sequence is a woman younger than 35 in good health and CMV-seronegative. The CDR3 here reads CASSTGHNEKLFF. The bases are TGTGCCAGCAGCACTGGGCATAATGAAAAACTGTTTTTT.